This entry lists 21 T cell receptor beta chains sequenced from one sample in a study of early T cells in non-severe SARS-CoV-2 infection. In TCRdb, the 5' RACE reads were re-called with MiXCR into one record per CDR3 protein. The table has nearly 60,000 distinct CDR3 sequences, 10% to 15% seen once; the top ten hold 9.5% to 10%. Source material: whole blood. Every receptor here comes from an adult who was a healthcare worker with PCR-confirmed SARS-CoV-2 infection or an uninfected control (not recorded which).

This clonotype has at least ten counts. The chain combines TRBV4-2 with TRBJ1-6; no firm D call. Germline V gene lookup returns CDR1 LGHNA and CDR2 YNFKEQ. This CDR3 has 13 amino acids. The V end was cut by 0 bases, the J end by 8 bases, with 5 bases between. The CDR3 is CASSQDWDSPLHF. The CDR3 DNA sequence: TGTGCCAGCAGCCAAGATTGGGATTCACCCCTCCACTTT.

This clonotype was counted at least ten times. V gene TRBV19 combines with J gene TRBJ1-4, with TRBD1 matching over 9 bases. V trimming: 8 bases; J trimming: 6 bases; junction bases outside the gene matches: 4. CDR1 and CDR2 from the germline V gene are LNHDA and SQIVND (reference sequence). The CDR3 is 13 residues long. DNA of the CDR3: TGTGCCAGTGCCGACAGGGGGTATGAAAAACTGTTTTTT. This sequence encodes CASADRGYEKLFF.

This clonotype was observed a handful of times. The gene calls are TRBV7-2 and TRBJ1-6, with 9 bases that match TRBD1. The V gene's germline CDR1 is SGHTA and CDR2 FQGNSA. This CDR3 is built from 16 residues. With V trimmed by 5 bases and J by 4 bases, 6 bases remained unmatched. CDR3 nucleotides: TGTGCCAGCAGCCCCCTTGACAGGGGGTATAATTCACCCCTCCACTTT. It translates to CASSPLDRGYNSPLHF.

V usage is TRBV5-1 and J usage is TRBJ2-7; D unresolved. The CDR3 spans 12 residues. Trimming took 0 bases from V and 3 from J, leaving 4 bases between them. The V gene's germline CDR1 is SGHRS and CDR2 YFSETQ. CDR3 DNA: TGCGCCAGCAGCTTGGATGTCTACGAGCAGTACTTC. Its translation: CASSLDVYEQYF.

This clonotype appeared a few times. The chain has TRBV2 and TRBJ1-1; a weak D match, TRBD1 (6 bases). The V and J ends lost 5 bases and 5 bases respectively, with 12 bases between them. The CDR3 spans 13 residues. Germline lookup yields CDR1 SNHLY and CDR2 FYNNEI. Here the CDR3 reads CASSPRGRTEAFF. Written as DNA, the CDR3 is TGTGCCAGCAGTCCCAGGGGCAGGACTGAAGCTTTCTTT.

This clonotype has just a few counts. The chain uses TRBV5-1 and TRBJ1-6; D possibly corresponds to TRBD1 (5 bases). Germline values: CDR1 SGHRS, CDR2 YFSETQ. V was cut by 4 bases and J by 10 bases, with 12 bases left in between. The CDR3 consists of 13 residues. CDR3 residues: CASSPGVWSPLHF. CDR3 nucleotides: TGCGCCAGCAGCCCGGGGGTTTGGTCACCCCTCCACTTT.

This clonotype appeared many times. This chain uses TRBV7-6 with TRBJ2-3; 10 bases line up with TRBD2. Germline-derived CDR1 and CDR2 are SGHVS and FNYEAQ. The V segment lost 5 bases and the J segment 0 bases; nucleotides outside the gene matches: 2. The CDR3 is 15 amino acids. The DNA for the CDR3 is TGTGCCAGCAGCCGTAGCGGGGGGAGCACAGATACGCAGTATTTT. It codes for CASSRSGGSTDTQYF.

This clonotype was counted between two and nine times. A junction end diverges from the germline sequence, so it may reflect a read error. The genes are TRBV27 and TRBJ2-7; D possibly uses TRBD1 or TRBD2 (5 bases each). Germline V gene data show CDR1 as MNHEY and CDR2 as SMNVEV (reference sequence). CDR3 length: 14 residues. CDR3 DNA sequence: TGTGTCAGCAGTTTTGGGACCAACTCCTACGAGCAGTACTTC. Amino acid sequence: CVSSFGTNSYEQYF.

The chain carries TRBV29-1 and TRBJ1-1, with D possibly being TRBD1 (5 bases). Trimming left V 4 bases short and J 4 bases short, with 13 bases between. Germline values: CDR1 SQVTM, CDR2 ANQGSEA. The CDR3 sequence is 13 residues long. The CDR3 loop is CSVGGRQGTEAFF. In nucleotides, the CDR3 is TGCAGCGTTGGCGGTAGGCAGGGCACTGAAGCTTTCTTT.

The chain uses TRBV29-1 and TRBJ2-7, with TRBD2 identical over 10 bases. The ends lost 0 bases at V and 4 bases at J; junction bases unmatched: 12. The CDR3 covers 17 residues. Per germline, CDR1 SQVTM and CDR2 ANQGSEA. CDR3 in DNA: TGCAGCGTTGAAGATCGGGTTAGCGGGGGGCCGCGATACGAGCAGTACTTC. Translating it yields CSVEDRVSGGPRYEQYF.

This clonotype was observed a handful of times. The chain couples TRBV7-9 to TRBJ2-5; 7 positions match TRBD2. With 5 bases clipped from V and 7 bases from J, the junction kept 10 bases outside the gene matches. The CDR3 length is 14 residues. CDR1 is SEHNR and CDR2 is FQNEAQ in the germline V gene (reference sequence). CDR3 protein: CASSPSPSGWTQYF. CDR3 DNA: TGTGCCAGCAGCCCCTCCCCTAGCGGCTGGACCCAGTACTTC.

V is TRBV11-1 and J is TRBJ2-1; maybe TRBD1 (6 bases). Germline V CDR1 and CDR2: SGHAT, FQDESV (reference sequence). CDR3 length equals 16 residues. Trimming took off 5 bases at V and 7 bases at J, with 21 bases between the two ends. CDR3 sequence reads: CASSTPFTGNQNEQFF. For the CDR3, the DNA is TGTGCCAGCAGCACCCCCTTTACAGGGAACCAAAATGAGCAGTTCTTC.

This clonotype was detected ten times or more. This rearrangement joins TRBV25-1 to TRBJ2-5, with 7 bases aligning to TRBD2. The ends lost 9 bases at V and 5 bases at J; junction bases unmatched: 6. The CDR3 has 12 amino acids. CDR1 is MGHDK and CDR2 is SYGVNS in the germline V gene. This CDR3 is CASRLARETQYF. The CDR3 DNA follows: TGTGCCAGTCGACTAGCCCGGGAGACCCAGTACTTC.

This clonotype occurred a few times. The V and J genes are TRBV5-4 and TRBJ1-1; the match to TRBD1 covers 7 bases. The CDR3 loop spans 15 amino acids. The germline V gene has CDR1 SGHNT and CDR2 YYREEE (reference sequence). Trimming at V came to 2 bases and at J to 4 bases, leaving 8 bases not matched to a gene. CDR3 nucleotides: TGTGCCAGCAGCTTCACTAAGGGGGCGAGCACTGAAGCTTTCTTT. Translated, it gives CASSFTKGASTEAFF.

This clonotype was seen only a few times. The gene calls are TRBV7-3 and TRBJ2-1, with 8 bases fitting TRBD2. This CDR3 has 15 residues. The V segment lost 2 bases and the J segment 10 bases; nucleotides outside the gene matches: 10. Germline CDR1 reads SGHTA; CDR2 reads FQGTGA. The CDR3 region is CASSLAGGLLDEQFF. Here the CDR3 DNA reads TGTGCCAGCAGCTTAGCGGGGGGCCTGCTGGACGAGCAGTTCTTC.

This clonotype was found a few times. The rearrangement links TRBV13 to TRBJ2-2; tentatively, D is TRBD2 (6 bases). Trimming removed 3 bases from V and 1 base from J, with 12 bases in between. Germline lookup yields CDR1 PRHDT and CDR2 FYEKMQ (reference sequence). The CDR3 is made up of 16 amino acids. This chain's CDR3 is CASSFGRGENTGELFF. CDR3 bases: TGTGCCAGCAGCTTCGGACGCGGGGAGAACACCGGGGAGCTGTTTTTT.

This clonotype turned up a few times. The chain employs TRBV20-1 and TRBJ1-4, with D perhaps matching TRBD1 (5 bases). Germline CDR1 is DFQATT and CDR2 is SNEGSKA (reference sequence). V lost 0 bases and J lost 7, with 15 bases in between. The CDR3 totals 15 residues. The CDR3 nucleotides are TGCAGTGCTAGAGATCGTCGGGGGGTTGGTGAAAAACTGTTTTTT. Translating it yields CSARDRRGVGEKLFF.

This clonotype has ten or more counts. This chain uses TRBV12-3 or TRBV12-4 with TRBJ2-5, with TRBD1 as a possible D gene (5 bases). Deletions cut 7 bases from V and 1 base from J, with 10 bases between. This CDR3 region has 13 residues. The CDR3 DNA follows: TGTGCCAGCACGCTCGACAGCCAAGAGACCCAGTACTTC. This gives the protein CASTLDSQETQYF.

This clonotype occurred a few times. The V gene is TRBV6-6, the J gene TRBJ1-5; 7 bases map to TRBD1. Losses at the gene ends were 4 bases for V and 7 bases for J; bases not matched to a gene: 7. The CDR3 loop spans 14 amino acids. Looked up from germline, CDR1 is MNHNY and CDR2 is SVGAGI (reference sequence). The CDR3 loop reads CASSSLQGNQPQHF. CDR3 nucleotides: TGTGCCAGCAGTTCTTTACAGGGGAACCAGCCCCAGCATTTT.

This clonotype was observed a few times. The rearrangement uses TRBV4-1 and TRBJ2-7; the D is unclear. Germline loops: CDR1 MGHRA, CDR2 YSYEKL. The CDR3 spans 13 residues. V gave up 5 bases and J gave up 1 base, with 9 bases separating them. CDR3 coding DNA: TGCGCCAGCAGCAGTACCACGTCCTACGAGCAGTACTTC. Protein: CASSSTTSYEQYF.

V usage is TRBV3-1 and J usage is TRBJ2-7; weak D call: TRBD1 (5 bases). The CDR3 extends over 13 amino acids. The germline CDR1 and CDR2 sequences are LGHDT and YNNKEL (reference sequence). Trimming left V 5 bases short and J 3 bases short, with 11 bases between. Here the CDR3 reads CASSGNRSYEQYF. The CDR3 DNA is TGTGCCAGCAGCGGAAACAGGAGCTACGAGCAGTACTTC.